The 8 T cell receptor beta chains listed next were all sequenced from one sample in a study of regulatory T cells in long-lasting Graves disease. Time point indicated: newly diagnosed GD, antithyroid drugs for less than 3 months. Making the TCR library involved RNA that had been extracted from PBMCs. Both iRepertoire HTBI primers and Arm-PCR of CDR3 regions were used to build the TCR beta libraries. TCRdb passed the multiplex PCR reads through MiXCR, listing each CDR3 protein once. The sample includes approximately 400,000 distinct CDR3 sequences, 14% to 15% of them seen just once. This same sample was also taken into another study, of T cells in Graves' hyperthyroidism and ophthalmopathy.

Sequencing was performed on peripheral blood mononuclear cells (PBMCs), taken at new diagnosis, from a patient treated with antithyroid drugs. These receptors originate from a woman under 40 with Graves disease.

This clonotype was picked up many times. V gene TRBV30 combines with J gene TRBJ1-5; possible D gene TRBD1, 5 bases. Germline V gives CDR1 GTSNPN, CDR2 SVGIG (reference sequence). This CDR3 comprises 16 residues. V lost 3 bases to trimming and J lost 0 bases, with 15 bases between them. The CDR3 loop reads CAWSPRTWYSNQPQHF. The CDR3 region has the DNA TGTGCCTGGAGCCCCCGGACATGGTATAGCAATCAGCCCCAGCATTTT.

The J gene is TRBJ2-1, the V gene TRBV4-2; D possibly corresponds to TRBD2 (6 bases). Trimming left V 0 bases short and J 7 bases short, with 13 bases between. Germline lookup yields CDR1 LGHNA and CDR2 YNFKEQ. The CDR3 is 15 residues long. This CDR3 is CASSQEGTGINEQFF. Written as DNA, the CDR3 is TGTGCCAGCAGCCAAGAAGGGACTGGAATTAATGAGCAGTTCTTC.

This clonotype has a count of ten or more. The CDR3 DNA is TGCAGTGCTAGGGGGGGGGGTTTCTCCTACGAGCAGTACTTC. This encodes CSARGGGFSYEQYF. This rearrangement joins TRBV20-1 to TRBJ2-7; 7 bases agree with TRBD2. Unmatched junction bases numbered 5, after V lost 3 bases and J lost 0 bases. The germline CDR1 and CDR2 sequences are DFQATT and SNEGSKA (reference sequence). CDR3 length: 14 amino acids.

This clonotype occurred a few times. The CDR3 coding sequence is TGTGCCAGCAGTCAGGGGTTTCGAGAGACCCAGTACTTC. This codes for CASSQGFRETQYF. The rearrangement uses TRBV7-3 and TRBJ2-5; D is possibly TRBD1 (6 bases). Germline V gene lookup returns CDR1 SGHTA and CDR2 FQGTGA. The CDR3 totals 13 residues. V lost 6 bases and J 4 bases, leaving 12 bases between the germline ends.

This clonotype was seen at least ten times. The rearrangement uses TRBV11-1 and TRBJ2-5; 9 bases line up with TRBD2. V lost 7 bases to trimming and J lost 5 bases; unmatched junction nucleotides: 11. This CDR3 contains 15 residues. CDR1 and CDR2 (germline): SGHAT, FQDESV (reference sequence). The CDR3 loop is CASTANAGGDETQYF. In DNA, the CDR3 is TGTGCCAGCACCGCGAATGCGGGAGGGGATGAGACCCAGTACTTC.

This chain uses TRBV11-2 with TRBJ1-3; D is ambiguous. This CDR3 is built from 15 residues. Germline V gene data show CDR1 as SGHAT and CDR2 as FQNNGV. V lost 5 bases and J lost 1, with 12 bases in between. The DNA of the CDR3 is TGTGCCAGCAGCCTAGGGTTGGAGTCTGGAAACACCATATATTTT. Its translation: CASSLGLESGNTIYF.

V is TRBV5-1 and J is TRBJ2-7; 7 bases map to TRBD2. V trimming: 0 bases; J trimming: 0 bases; junction bases outside the gene matches: 3. The CDR3 totals 15 residues. The germline CDR1 and CDR2 sequences are SGHRS and YFSETQ. The CDR3 bases are TGCGCCAGCAGCTTGGGGGGGGGGACCTCCTACGAGCAGTACTTC. It specifies CASSLGGGTSYEQYF.

Ten or more counts support this clonotype. The chain recombines TRBV15 with TRBJ2-1, with D possibly being TRBD2 (5 bases). The CDR3 has 13 amino acids. Germline V gene data show CDR1 as LNHNV and CDR2 as YYDKDF (reference sequence). V lost 7 bases to trimming and J lost 5 bases, with 12 bases between them. CDR3 DNA: TGTGCCACCAACCCGGGATTTAACAATGAGCAGTTCTTC. Translated, it gives CATNPGFNNEQFF.